Included here is one TCR beta chain sequence, with context. Antigen unknown. Profiled with immunoSEQ multiplex PCR; TCRdb holds only in-frame clones, not every one. The sample holds 140,000 to 150,000 clones; approximately 78% are singletons and the top ten take less than 5%. The CDR3 totals 12 residues. The V end was cut by 7 bases, the J end by 4 bases, with 7 bases between. Looked up from germline, CDR1 is SNHLY and CDR2 is FYNNEI. The data belong to a study of T cell responses to AZD1222 COVID-19 vaccine. Overall study findings and caveats: White British donors predominated, females outnumbered males, and clonal diversity was possibly underestimated. Spike-specific TCR breadth and depth rose after two AZD1222 doses.

This clonotype originated in an adult in good health. This sequence joins TRBV2 and TRBJ1-4, with D possibly matching TRBD1 (6 bases). Here the sequenced sample was peripheral blood, taken on day 0 of MenACWY control vaccination. CDR3 sequence reads: CASTGDNEKLFF. CDR3 coding DNA: TGTGCCAGCACAGGGGATAATGAAAAACTGTTTTTT.